This passage covers 12 T cell receptor beta chains from one sample sequenced in a study of blood T cell repertoires in COVID-19. TCRdb keeps only in-frame clones here, not all; method: immunoSEQ multiplex PCR. Of a few hundred thousand clones listed, about nine tenths were seen once; the top ten hold 7% to 10%. Sequencing was done on a sample of PBMCs or T cells enriched from blood (not recorded which). The receptors were sampled from an older woman who had recovered from COVID-19.

This clone was detected once. The J gene is TRBJ1-1, the V gene TRBV15; TRBD1 is a possible D gene (5 bases). Trimming left V 3 bases short and J 1 base short, with 12 bases between. Germline CDR1 LNHNV, CDR2 YYDKDF (reference sequence). The CDR3 is 15 amino acids. This chain's CDR3 is CATSRISGGNTEAFF. CDR3 DNA: TGTGCCACCAGCAGGATCTCCGGGGGGAACACTGAAGCTTTCTTT.

This chain joins TRBV6-1 and TRBJ2-1; 7 bases fit TRBD1. Per the germline V gene, CDR1 is MNHNS and CDR2 is SASEGT. V lost 0 bases, J lost 7 bases, and 6 bases stayed unmatched. CDR3 length equals 15 residues. The CDR3 region has the DNA TGTGCCAGCAGTGAAGCGCTTCAACAGGGGAATGAGCAGTTCTTC. This translates into CASSEALQQGNEQFF.

This chain connects TRBV12-3 or TRBV12-4 to TRBJ1-5, with D hard to call. Trimming took 8 bases from V and 10 from J, leaving 12 bases between them. The CDR3 is made up of 11 amino acids. The CDR3 coding sequence is TGTGCCAGCGCGCTGGAGGGACCCCAGCATTTT. As protein: CASALEGPQHF.

The chain carries TRBV7-6 and TRBJ1-2; TRBD1 aligns across 7 bases. The CDR3 has 15 amino acids. CDR1 is SGHVS, CDR2 FNYEAQ, per germline. Losses at the gene ends were 0 bases for V and 4 bases for J; bases not matched to a gene: 5. CDR3 protein: CASSLALGQLYGYTF. The CDR3 DNA is TGTGCCAGCAGCTTAGCCTTGGGACAGCTCTATGGCTACACCTTC. The variable domain in full, with the rest retrieved from reference TRBV7-6 and TRBJ1-2, is GAGVSQSPRYKVTKRGQDVALRCDPISGHVSLYWYRQALGQGPEFLTYFNYEAQQDKSGLPNDRFSAERPEGSISTLTIQRTEQRDSAMYRCASSLALGQLYGYTFGSGTRLTVV.

This chain uses TRBV5-1 with TRBJ1-1, with D uncertain. The CDR3 sequence is 14 residues long. With 4 bases removed from V and 2 bases from J, the gap between germline ends came to 12 bases. In germline, CDR1 is SGHRS, CDR2 YFSETQ. DNA of the CDR3: TGCGCCAGCAGCGTCAGCCGCGGCAACACTGAAGCTTTCTTT. Amino acids: CASSVSRGNTEAFF.

This rearrangement joins TRBV6-5 to TRBJ1-1; 10 bases are a match to TRBD1. V lost 10 bases to trimming and J lost 4 bases; unmatched junction nucleotides: 9. CDR1 MNHEY and CDR2 SVGAGI come from the germline V gene. The CDR3 loop spans 14 amino acids. Written as DNA, the CDR3 is TGTGCCACCATGAGACAGGGGGCGGTCACTGAAGCTTTCTTT. This sequence encodes CATMRQGAVTEAFF.

This chain uses TRBV6-5 with TRBJ1-2; a possible D gene is TRBD1 (5 bases). The V and J ends lost 6 bases and 5 bases respectively, with 10 bases between them. Germline CDR1 MNHEY, CDR2 SVGAGI. This CDR3 is 12 amino acids long. DNA for the CDR3: TGTGCCAGCAGGTTCAAGGGGTATGGCTACACCTTC. It yields the protein CASRFKGYGYTF.

In regard to this clone: The identical CDR3 is also encoded by other nucleotide sequences in the sample. The chain carries TRBV19 and TRBJ2-4, with D perhaps matching TRBD2 (6 bases). The CDR3 has 15 residues. Germline loops: CDR1 LNHDA, CDR2 SQIVND (reference sequence). The V and J ends lost 6 bases and 0 bases respectively, with 12 bases between them. The CDR3: CASSIGGLAKNIQYF. CDR3 sequence (DNA): TGTGCCAGTAGCATCGGGGGACTAGCCAAAAACATTCAGTACTTC.

The CDR3 loop reads CASSESGLPGAEAFF. The CDR3 coding sequence is TGCGCCAGCAGTGAGTCGGGGCTCCCAGGGGCTGAAGCTTTCTTT. The V call is TRBV10-1, the J call TRBJ1-1; D is perhaps TRBD1 (6 bases). The V end was cut by 0 bases, the J end by 6 bases, with 14 bases between. The CDR3 sequence is 15 residues long. From germline, CDR1 is WNHNN and CDR2 SYGVQD (reference sequence).

A remark on this clone: An end of the junction does not agree with germline; a read error may underlie this. The genes are TRBV30 and TRBJ2-2, with a possible D match to TRBD1 (6 bases). Germline CDR1 reads GTSNPN; CDR2 reads SVGIG (reference sequence). CDR3 length: 13 amino acids. The CDR3 DNA sequence: TGTGCCTGTAGTGGGACAAACACCGGGGAGCTGTTTTTT. Translation gives CACSGTNTGELFF.

The chain links TRBV7-9 to TRBJ1-6; 8 bases match TRBD1. The V gene end was trimmed by 8 bases and the J gene end by 10 bases; junction bases not matched to a gene: 4. Germline V CDR1 and CDR2: SEHNR, FQNEAQ (reference sequence). The CDR3 runs to 12 residues. This CDR3 reads CASGRQGSPLHF. The CDR3 DNA reads TGTGCCAGCGGAAGACAGGGGTCACCCCTCCACTTT.

CDR3 amino acids: CASTLAGRDYGYTF. The CDR3 DNA reads as TGTGCCAGTACCCTAGCAGGAAGGGACTATGGCTACACCTTC. This sequence joins TRBV19 and TRBJ1-2, with D unresolved. CDR1 and CDR2 from the germline V gene are LNHDA and SQIVND (reference sequence). The CDR3 totals 14 residues. Trimming took 7 bases from V and 3 from J, leaving 15 bases between them.